Detailed here is one T cell receptor beta chain. Its specificity is unknown. The V and J ends lost 3 bases and 9 bases, in that order; junction bases with no gene match: 5. There are 13 residues in the CDR3. Germline CDR1 and CDR2: ENHRY and SYGVKD. This specimen belongs to a study of blood T cells in healthy people across ages. For the second PCR, which ran for about 7 to 11 cycles, a sample-barcoded 5' primer and a J-beta primer mix were used. TCRdb called the 5' RACE reads again in MiXCR, with one record for every CDR3 protein. Among approximately 880,000 distinct CDR3 sequences listed, about 44% were seen once. Whole-study findings and limits: A greater number of naive CD4+ cells and higher diversity distinguished long-lived donors from aged donors. The lack of PBMC sorting stopped any conclusive naive versus antigen-experienced comparison. A strong correlation was seen between TCR beta diversity and naive T cell percentage.

Donation came from healthy Caucasian individuals in Russia who were aged about 6 to 95. Sequenced sample: blood. This receptor was obtained from a man aged 30 to 39 in good health. This chain uses TRBV10-3 with TRBJ2-1; 7 bases are shared with TRBD1. The CDR3: CAISDSRQGEQFF. CDR3 coding DNA: TGTGCCATCAGTGATAGTCGACAGGGTGAGCAGTTCTTC.